This entry describes one TCR beta chain. The antigen is unknown. This record comes from a study of cytomegalovirus exposure and HLA in healthy donors. Study-wide results and caveats: According to the study, 160 or so TCR beta chains were cytomegalovirus-associated. As a later analysis showed, several of the most significant clusters appeared to be linked to common viral pathogens.

Primers included in the PCR were 60 Vbeta and 13 Jbeta primers. Libraries were prepared by immunoSEQ multiplex PCR; TCRdb keeps only in-frame clonotypes and omits some of them. The sample lists some 150,000 clones; roughly 89% were seen once. Germline V gene data show CDR1 as LNHDA and CDR2 as SQIVND (reference sequence). Trimming took 5 bases from V and 2 from J; bases not matched to a gene: 4. This CDR3 contains 14 residues. The chain recombines TRBV19 with TRBJ1-2; TRBD1 agrees at 8 bases. The sequence came from a woman aged 30 to 39 in good health and CMV-seronegative. The specimen sequenced was PBMCs. CDR3 sequence (DNA): TGTGCCAGTAGTCCCTGGACAGGGAACTATGGCTACACCTTC. Amino acid sequence: CASSPWTGNYGYTF.